This entry concerns a single T cell receptor beta chain. What it binds is unknown. Each patient relapsed following autologous stem cell transplantation, and prior brentuximab vedotin exposure differed. The sample belongs to a study of PD-1 blockade in classical Hodgkin lymphoma. Points from the study as a whole: By cycle point C4D1, TCR diversity had risen significantly in CD4+ cells (but not CD8+ cells).

Germline CDR1 MDHEN, CDR2 SYDVKM. CDR3 size: 13 residues. V was clipped by 3 bases and J by 1 base, with 6 bases between them. Clones were read by immunoSEQ multiplex PCR, and TCRdb kept only the in-frame ones, dropping some. The repertoire includes fewer than 30,000 clones, around 84% of them detected once, and 30% to 40% sits in the top ten. This material consisted of peripheral blood mononuclear cells (PBMCs), taken before the second cycle of nivolumab. The sequence was collected from a human donor with classical Hodgkin lymphoma. J is TRBJ1-1 and V is TRBV28; the D is unclear. The CDR3 loop is CASSLNRNTEAFF. The CDR3, as DNA: TGTGCCAGCAGTTTGAACAGGAACACTGAAGCTTTCTTT.